The rows below give T cell receptor beta chains drawn from one sample of a study of blood T cell repertoires in COVID-19. Method: immunoSEQ multiplex PCR; TCRdb's copy keeps in-frame clones and lacks some. The repertoire holds hundreds of thousands of clones, 85% to 90% seen once, with 4.1% in the top ten. Sequenced sample: PBMCs or T cells enriched from blood (not recorded which). The receptors come from a woman younger than 45 who had recovered from COVID-19. Both conserved end residues are part of each CDR3. The size of a clone is reported for some rows only, either as once, few or many, or as a class for expanded clones.

clone size	J gene	V gene	CDR3 protein
few	TRBJ1-6	TRBV7-9	CASSLMTGGINSPLHF
NA	TRBJ2-3	TRBV19	CASSRDRVESADTQYF
NA	TRBJ1-5	TRBV27	CASSLSQSNQPQHF
NA	TRBJ2-7	TRBV5-1	CASSPEDSTYEQYF
NA	TRBJ1-5	TRBV4-3	CASSQDFSQPQHF
NA	TRBJ1-1	TRBV19	CASSIAGGLNTEAFF
NA	TRBJ2-3	TRBV9	CASSLTGTGTTDTQYF
NA	TRBJ2-2	TRBV21-1	CASSRQWVVSGELFF
few	TRBJ1-6	TRBV13	CASSVLTGGMNSPLHF
once	TRBJ2-7	TRBV10-3	CAIRLQTGKDEQYF
NA	TRBJ1-1	TRBV12-3/TRBV12-4	CASRLPHATEAFF
NA	TRBJ2-2	TRBV7-2	CASSLGAGEWGGELFF
NA	TRBJ1-1	TRBV14	CASSHGSFQGATEAFF
NA	TRBJ1-2	TRBV2	CASFEGQGAVGYTF
NA	TRBJ2-3	TRBV19	CASSIGRGGFTDTQYF
NA	TRBJ1-2	TRBV10-1	CATRETTQGFHYGYTF
NA	TRBJ2-3	TRBV28	CASSVAGGADTQYF
NA	TRBJ1-1	TRBV19	CASSIPTASGMNTEAFF
NA	TRBJ1-5	TRBV19	CASSIFRGGSNQPQHF
NA	TRBJ1-4	TRBV28	CASRPLRDRASNEKLFF
NA	TRBJ1-5	TRBV30	CACEGGNHSNQPQHF
once	TRBJ2-1	TRBV7-7	CASSVGTYNEQFF
NA	TRBJ1-6	TRBV28	CASSLGGGSYNSPLHF
NA	TRBJ2-2	TRBV15	CATSREELIGGELFF
NA	TRBJ2-7	TRBV10-3	CAISEGFVVKGAYEQYF
NA	TRBJ1-4	TRBV9	CASSATGIGANEKLFF
NA	TRBJ2-7	TRBV5-6	CASSSEMGVAGGPSYEQYF
NA	TRBJ1-5	TRBV19	CASSTTPQPQHF
NA	TRBJ1-3	TRBV4-3	CASSQANVQGLSGNTIYF
NA	TRBJ2-1	TRBV7-2	CASSTGYLYNEQFF
NA	TRBJ2-6	TRBV2	CANGVLGVLTF
NA	TRBJ2-1	TRBV27	CASSYRTDNEQFF
NA	TRBJ2-7	TRBV5-1	CASRVRQGKDEQYF
few	TRBJ1-1	TRBV11-3	CASSRSEYTEAFF
once	TRBJ1-1	TRBV2	CASSELQKIMNTEAFF
NA	TRBJ1-1	TRBV7-2	CASINQGTNTEAFF
NA	TRBJ1-2	TRBV4-3	CASSQDAGGSEGYTF
NA	TRBJ2-7	TRBV20-1	CSASKLAGNTYEQYF
NA	TRBJ2-7	TRBV6-5	CASSYRRGSYEQYF
once	TRBJ2-1	TRBV9	CASSGSSSSTPGTREFF